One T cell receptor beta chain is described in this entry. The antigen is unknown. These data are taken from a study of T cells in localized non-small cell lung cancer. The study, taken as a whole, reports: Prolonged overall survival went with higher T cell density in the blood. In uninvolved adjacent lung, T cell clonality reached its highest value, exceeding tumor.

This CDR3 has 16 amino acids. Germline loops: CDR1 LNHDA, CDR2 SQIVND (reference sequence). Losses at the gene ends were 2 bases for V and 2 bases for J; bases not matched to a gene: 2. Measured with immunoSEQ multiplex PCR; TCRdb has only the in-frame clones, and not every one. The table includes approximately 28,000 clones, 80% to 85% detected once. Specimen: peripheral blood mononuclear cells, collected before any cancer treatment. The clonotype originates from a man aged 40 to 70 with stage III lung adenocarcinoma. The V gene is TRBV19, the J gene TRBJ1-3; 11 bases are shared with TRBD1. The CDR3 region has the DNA TGTGCCAGTAGTATACGGGACAGGGGGACTGGAAACACCATATATTTT. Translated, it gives CASSIRDRGTGNTIYF.